A single sample is the source of the 16 T cell receptor beta chains below, sequenced in a study of OX40 agonist ivuxolimab in advanced cancers. The data were produced by immunoSEQ multiplex PCR, yet TCRdb's version contains in-frame clones alone and is incomplete. The sample consists of tens of thousands of clones, roughly 89% of them appearing once. The starting material was CD4+ or CD8+ T cells sorted from blood, obtained in a trial of the OX40 agonist ivuxolimab. The receptor set was obtained from an adult with an advanced solid tumor such as melanoma, head and neck, liver or kidney cancer.

J is TRBJ1-2 and V is TRBV5-1, with TRBD1 identical over 8 bases. The CDR3 spans 15 residues. Per the germline V gene, CDR1 is SGHRS and CDR2 is YFSETQ. Trimming removed 4 bases from V and 5 bases from J; junction bases left unmatched: 10. The CDR3 DNA sequence: TGCGCCAGCAGCGCTGAGACAGGGGCGGGATATGGCTACACCTTC. Its translation: CASSAETGAGYGYTF.

The chain has TRBV4-2 and TRBJ2-5, with TRBD2 matching 14 bases. Germline values: CDR1 LGHNA, CDR2 YNFKEQ. Trimming took 2 bases from V and 1 from J; bases not matched to a gene: 6. The CDR3 has 18 amino acids. The CDR3 here is CASSQYGTSGSFQETQYF. In nucleotides, the CDR3 is TGTGCCAGCAGCCAATACGGGACTAGCGGGAGTTTCCAAGAGACCCAGTACTTC.

The CDR3 reads CASSQGTGGADTEAFF. The CDR3 DNA is TGCGCCAGCAGCCAAGGGACAGGGGGCGCAGATACTGAAGCTTTCTTT. The chain joins TRBV4-1 to TRBJ1-1; 11 bases match TRBD1. Germline CDR1 and CDR2: MGHRA and YSYEKL. With 1 base clipped from V and 5 bases from J, the junction kept 6 bases outside the gene matches. There are 16 residues in the CDR3.

The CDR3 DNA follows: TGTGCCAGCAGAACAACTAAACAGAACACCGGGGAGCTGTTTTTT. Protein product: CASRTTKQNTGELFF. The rearrangement uses TRBV27 and TRBJ2-2; D not resolved. The germline CDR1 and CDR2 sequences are MNHEY and SMNVEV (reference sequence). Trimming took 6 bases from V and 1 from J, leaving 12 bases between them. This CDR3 region has 15 residues.

V is TRBV7-2 and J is TRBJ2-5; TRBD1 matches 9 bases. The DNA end lines up better with TRBJ2-7; the J call may be wrong. This CDR3 has 13 amino acids. From germline, CDR1 is SGHTA and CDR2 FQGNSA. The CDR3 sequence: CASSRTGASEQYF. The CDR3 DNA is TGTGCCAGCAGCCGGACAGGGGCGAGCGAGCAGTACTTC.

The V gene is TRBV4-1, the J gene TRBJ2-5, with D perhaps matching TRBD2 (7 bases). This CDR3 contains 16 residues. Germline V gene sequence: CDR1 MGHRA, CDR2 YSYEKL. Deletions cut 0 bases from V and 4 bases from J, with 15 bases between. CDR3 nucleotides: TGCGCCAGCAGCCAAGAAGGGGGGGCAGCGAGAGAGACCCAGTACTTC. It is translated as CASSQEGGAARETQYF.

The chain is built from TRBV6-5 and TRBJ2-6, with D perhaps TRBD2 (6 bases). The V gene lost 5 bases and the J gene lost 2 bases, with 10 bases spanning the gap. This CDR3 comprises 15 residues. Germline V gives CDR1 MNHEY, CDR2 SVGAGI. CDR3 sequence reads: CASSPGDAGANVLTF. The CDR3 DNA is TGTGCCAGCAGTCCGGGGGACGCTGGGGCCAACGTCCTGACTTTC.

This rearrangement joins TRBV6-5 to TRBJ1-6; 7 nucleotides align to TRBD1. Germline-derived CDR1 and CDR2 are MNHEY and SVGAGI. The V segment lost 7 bases and the J segment 12 bases; nucleotides outside the gene matches: 12. CDR3 length: 14 residues. CDR3 loop: CASTTTGQFGPLHF. CDR3 sequence (DNA): TGTGCCAGCACCACAACGGGACAGTTCGGACCCCTCCACTTT.

This chain connects TRBV27 to TRBJ2-1, with 8 nucleotides matching TRBD2. The CDR3 runs 15 residues. V lost 8 bases, J lost 6 bases, and 12 bases stayed unmatched. CDR1 is MNHEY and CDR2 is SMNVEV in the germline V gene (reference sequence). CDR3 bases: TGTGCCAGCCGAACCGGGACTAGTCACTTCAATGAGCAGTTCTTC. Protein: CASRTGTSHFNEQFF.

This chain links TRBV2 with TRBJ1-2; maybe TRBD1 (6 bases). The V end lost 6 bases, the J end lost 5 bases, and 16 bases lay between the germline ends. Germline V lookup: CDR1 SNHLY, CDR2 FYNNEI. The CDR3 loop spans 14 amino acids. The CDR3 sequence: CASRLPATGYGYTF. The CDR3 DNA follows: TGTGCCAGCAGACTCCCGGCCACAGGGTATGGCTACACCTTC.

V usage is TRBV6-5 and J usage is TRBJ1-6; D is perhaps TRBD1 (5 bases). CDR3 length: 15 amino acids. The ends were cut back, 10 bases at V and 6 bases at J, with 19 bases in the middle. Germline V gives CDR1 MNHEY, CDR2 SVGAGI. The CDR3 region is CATREGIQFNSPLHF. CDR3 nucleotide sequence: TGTGCCACCAGGGAGGGGATTCAATTTAATTCACCCCTCCACTTT.

V usage is TRBV7-2 and J usage is TRBJ1-2, with 8 positions matching TRBD1. This CDR3 region has 15 residues. From germline, CDR1 is SGHTA and CDR2 FQGNSA. V shed 5 bases and J 5 bases; nucleotides not matched to a gene: 10. This chain's CDR3 is CASSPGQGATYGYTF. CDR3 sequence (DNA): TGTGCCAGCAGCCCCGGACAGGGTGCTACGTATGGCTACACCTTC.

This rearrangement joins TRBV30 to TRBJ2-2; D is perhaps TRBD1 (5 bases). The V end was cut by 4 bases, the J end by 2 bases, with 8 bases between. Germline-derived CDR1 and CDR2 are GTSNPN and SVGIG (reference sequence). This CDR3 has 13 amino acids. Here the CDR3 DNA reads TGTGCCTGGACCAGGGATAACACCGGGGAGCTGTTTTTT. Its translation: CAWTRDNTGELFF.

The J gene is TRBJ2-5, the V gene TRBV6-1; D may correspond to TRBD1 or TRBD2 (6 bases each). The CDR3 is 13 amino acids. CDR1 MNHNS and CDR2 SASEGT come from the germline V gene. V shed 4 bases and J shed 5 bases, with 11 bases lying between them. The CDR3 sequence: CASSGTGRETQYF. CDR3 DNA sequence: TGTGCCAGCAGTGGAACAGGGAGGGAGACCCAGTACTTC.

The chain has TRBV11-1 and TRBJ2-7; D is unresolved. Per germline, CDR1 SGHAT and CDR2 FQDESV (reference sequence). V was clipped by 1 base and J by 6 bases, with 4 bases between them. CDR3 length: 11 residues. The CDR3 coding sequence is TGTGCCAGCAGCTTAGATGGCGAGCAGTACTTC. Its translation: CASSLDGEQYF.

The chain links TRBV2 to TRBJ2-3; D is perhaps TRBD1 or TRBD2 (6 bases each). CDR1 and CDR2 (germline): SNHLY, FYNNEI. This CDR3 spans 17 amino acids. V shed 6 bases and J shed 2 bases, with 21 bases lying between them. The CDR3 DNA reads TGTGCCAGCAGGTCATGGGGGGCTAGCACCCTCACAGATACGCAGTATTTT. Translation gives CASRSWGASTLTDTQYF. Full variable domain (remainder filled in from reference TRBV2 and TRBJ2-3): EPEVTQTPSHQVTQMGQEVILRCVPISNHLYFYWYRQILGQKVEFLVSFYNNEISEKSEIFDDQFSVERPDGSNFTLKIRSTKLEDSAMYFCASRSWGASTLTDTQYFGPGTRLTVL.